This entry lists 8 T cell receptor beta chains sequenced from one sample in a study of spatial heterogeneity in lung cancer. The time point was: sample taken at primary tumor resection. Frozen PBMC, nontumor lung or tumor provided whole RNA, which was sequenced unsorted. TCRdb re-called the 5' RACE reads with MiXCR, one entry per CDR3 protein. Among 5,000 to 5,500 distinct CDR3 sequences listed, roughly a third were seen once. Sequencing used PBMCs, obtained at surgery. The receptors here all came from a female donor with early-stage non-small cell lung cancer.

A word on this clonotype: This beta chain slipped into a library made for alpha chains as a stray read, so its size is not meaningful. The chain is built from TRBV11-1 and TRBJ2-1; D possibly corresponds to TRBD1 (5 bases). The CDR3 is 16 amino acids. Trimming shortened V by 5 bases and J by 0 bases, and 14 bases separated the two germline ends. From germline, CDR1 is SGHAT and CDR2 FQDESV (reference sequence). The CDR3 region has the DNA TGTGCCAGCAGCGGCGCAGGGTATAGCTCCTACAATGAGCAGTTCTTC. This translates into CASSGAGYSSYNEQFF. The complete variable domain, with remaining parts taken from reference TRBV11-1 and TRBJ2-1, reads EAEVAQSPRYKITEKSQAVAFWCDPISGHATLYWYRQILGQGPELLVQFQDESVVDDSQLPKDRFSAERLKGVDSTLKIQPAELGDSAMYLCASSGAGYSSYNEQFFGPGTRLTVL.

This clonotype has only a few counts. With the library built for alpha chains, this beta chain is off target and its frequency is not meaningful. The rearrangement links TRBV20-1 to TRBJ2-7, with D possibly TRBD2 on 5 matching bases. There are 11 residues in the CDR3. Trimming cost V 4 bases and J 3 bases, with 7 bases left between them. Germline V gene sequence: CDR1 DFQATT, CDR2 SNEGSKA (reference sequence). In DNA form, the CDR3 reads TGCAGTGCTAAGGCGGGCTACGAGCAGTACTTC. Encoded protein: CSAKAGYEQYF.

A remark on this clonotype: This beta chain is off target for a library built for alpha chains, so its abundance means little. The rearrangement uses TRBV6-2 or TRBV6-3 and TRBJ2-7; 7 bases are shared with TRBD2. In germline, CDR1 is MNHEY, CDR2 SVGEGT. V shed 2 bases, J shed 0 bases, and the junction held 4 bases outside the gene matches. This CDR3 spans 15 amino acids. The CDR3 DNA is TGTGCCAGCAGTTACGCGGGGGATAGCTCCTACGAGCAGTACTTC. This codes for CASSYAGDSSYEQYF.

This clonotype has just a few counts. With the library built for alpha chains, this beta chain is off target and its frequency is not meaningful. The chain couples TRBV4-3 to TRBJ2-7, with 8 bases matching TRBD1. V lost 0 bases to trimming and J lost 5 bases; unmatched junction nucleotides: 9. The germline V gene has CDR1 LGHNA and CDR2 YSLEER. The CDR3 consists of 16 residues. The CDR3 bases are TGCGCCAGCAGCCAAGAAGACAGGGGCGGTATCGACGAGCAGTACTTC. It codes for CASSQEDRGGIDEQYF.

Note on this clonotype: Because this beta chain is a stray read in a library intended to capture alpha chains, its abundance should not be given much weight. The CDR3 DNA is TGCAGTGCCGGAAAGCTTGGGCAGGACGAGCAGTACTTC. This gives the protein CSAGKLGQDEQYF. The chain joins TRBV20-1 to TRBJ2-7; D not certain. V lost 6 bases and J lost 5, with 17 bases in between. Germline V lookup: CDR1 DFQATT, CDR2 SNEGSKA (reference sequence). There are 13 residues in the CDR3.

The sample holds a few counts of this clonotype. This beta chain appears as a stray read in a library generated for alpha chains; its size is not informative. The J gene is TRBJ2-7, the V gene TRBV3-1; D gene unclear. This CDR3 comprises 15 residues. Germline lookup yields CDR1 LGHDT and CDR2 YNNKEL (reference sequence). V was clipped by 0 bases and J by 2 bases, with 11 bases between them. The CDR3 DNA sequence: TGTGCCAGCAGCCAAGATCGTGGGGTTACCTACGAGCAGTACTTC. It codes for CASSQDRGVTYEQYF.

To note about this clonotype: This beta chain is an off-target read within a library intended for alpha chains, so its frequency means little. The chain couples TRBV14 to TRBJ2-3, with 7 bases identical to TRBD2. The germline V gene encodes CDR1 SGHDN and CDR2 FVKESK. The CDR3 has 16 amino acids. Trimming removed 3 bases from V and 1 base from J; junction bases left unmatched: 7. The CDR3 coding sequence is TGTGCCAGCAGCCACCCAGCGGGGAGTGGCACAGATACGCAGTATTTT. The encoded protein is CASSHPAGSGTDTQYF.

A note on this clonotype: This beta chain lies outside the target of a library built for alpha chains; its clone size means little. V and J are TRBV9 and TRBJ2-1, with 7 bases matching TRBD2. The junction had 5 bases not matched to a gene; V was cut back by 1 base and J by 4 bases. CDR3 length equals 15 residues. Germline CDR1 is SGDLS and CDR2 is YYNGEE. CDR3 protein: CASSVRERGYNEQFF. CDR3 nucleotides: TGTGCCAGCAGCGTACGGGAGCGGGGATACAATGAGCAGTTCTTC. The full variable domain, rest sourced from reference TRBV9 and TRBJ2-1, is DSGVTQTPKHLITATGQRVTLRCSPRSGDLSVYWYQQSLDQGLQFLIQYYNGEERAKGNILERFSAQQFPDLHSELNLSSLELGDSALYFCASSVRERGYNEQFFGPGTRLTVL.